A selection of T cell receptor beta chains follows, all from one sample in a study of T-cell reconstitution after alpha-beta-depleted transplantation in children. Each CDR3 protein gets one entry after TCRdb re-called the PCR reads with MiXCR. This sample carries 25,000 to 30,000 distinct CDR3 sequences, roughly 6% of them seen once, and the ten largest clones take about 7%. The sample here was PBMCs, mostly from graft donor cells, taken 180 days after TCRalphabeta/CD19-depleted stem cell transplant. The receptor source for this set is a male patient younger than 18 who had a stem cell transplant for acute myeloid leukemia, so the T cells may come from the graft donor. Both conserved end residues are part of each CDR3. The D gene is left open where the match is weak. The size of a clone is reported for some rows only, either as once, few or many, or as a class for expanded clones.

size: many
J: TRBJ2-2
D: -
V: TRBV7-3
DNA: TGTGCCAGCAGCACCTCGCGGGGGCCCGCGAACACCGGGGAGCTGTTTTTT
CDR3: CASSTSRGPANTGELFF

size: medium-sized
J: TRBJ2-7
D: TRBD1
V: TRBV5-1
DNA: TGCGCCAGCAGCTCGACAGGGAGCTCCTACGAGCAGTACTTC
CDR3: CASSSTGSSYEQYF

size: few
J: TRBJ2-5
D: TRBD1
V: TRBV20-1
DNA: TGCAGTGCTAGAGAGGGACAGGGGAGGCAAGAGACCCAGTACTTC
CDR3: CSAREGQGRQETQYF

size: many
J: TRBJ2-1
D: -
V: TRBV5-1
DNA: TGCGCCAGCAGCTTGCAAGGGTTCAATGAGCAGTTCTTC
CDR3: CASSLQGFNEQFF

size: many
J: TRBJ2-1
D: -
V: TRBV11-2
DNA: TGTGCCAGCAGCCCTGCCGGGACTGCCTCCTACAATGAGCAGTTCTTC
CDR3: CASSPAGTASYNEQFF

size: -
J: TRBJ1-2
D: -
V: TRBV19
DNA: TGTGCCAGTAGTATGCGGGGGATCAGTGGCTACACCTTC
CDR3: CASSMRGISGYTF

size: many
J: TRBJ2-3
D: -
V: TRBV6-4
DNA: TGTGCCAGCAGTGACTCGTCAGTGGGTGCAGATACGCAGTATTTT
CDR3: CASSDSSVGADTQYF

size: many
J: TRBJ1-1
D: -
V: TRBV28
DNA: TGTGCCAGCAAAGTAGCAGGGTCCATCACTGAAGCTTTCTTT
CDR3: CASKVAGSITEAFF

size: many
J: TRBJ1-6
D: TRBD1
V: TRBV6-4
DNA: TGTGCCAGCAGTCCACAGGGGGCTGGTAATTCACCCCTCCACTTT
CDR3: CASSPQGAGNSPLHF

size: many
J: TRBJ2-3
D: TRBD2
V: TRBV20-1
DNA: TGCAGTTCCACCCCAGCGGGAGGGATTGACACAGATACGCAGTATTTT
CDR3: CSSTPAGGIDTDTQYF

size: many
J: TRBJ1-1
D: -
V: TRBV7-8
DNA: TGTGCCAGCACCATCCAGACTTTGAACACTGAAGCTTTCTTT
CDR3: CASTIQTLNTEAFF

size: many
J: TRBJ1-4
D: TRBD1
V: TRBV5-1
DNA: TGCGCCAGCAGCTTGGAGGACAGGGTTCTTGTTTTT
CDR3: CASSLEDRVLVF

size: many
J: TRBJ2-1
D: -
V: TRBV12-3/TRBV12-4
DNA: TGTGCCAGCAGACGGGGACCGTACAATGAGCAGTTCTTC
CDR3: CASRRGPYNEQFF

size: -
J: TRBJ1-1
D: -
V: TRBV20-1
DNA: TGCAGTGCTAAAACAGGGTACACTGAAGCTTTCTTT
CDR3: CSAKTGYTEAFF

size: many
J: TRBJ2-4
D: -
V: TRBV21-1
DNA: TGTGCCAGCAGCAAAAATTCCCTCAGGGACCTAGCCAAAAACATTCAGTACTTC
CDR3: CASSKNSLRDLAKNIQYF

size: many
J: TRBJ1-5
D: -
V: TRBV27
DNA: TGTGCCAGCAGACTCCTCGGCGGTGGGCAGCCCCAGCATTTT
CDR3: CASRLLGGGQPQHF

size: many
J: TRBJ2-1
D: TRBD2
V: TRBV7-3
DNA: TGTGCCAGCAGCTTAAGTTCTAGCGGGAGGGCAAACAATGAGCAGTTCTTC
CDR3: CASSLSSSGRANNEQFF

size: many
J: TRBJ1-1
D: -
V: TRBV20-1
DNA: TGCAGTGCTAAGGGACACTTAGGAGACACTGAAGCTTTCTTT
CDR3: CSAKGHLGDTEAFF

size: many
J: TRBJ1-5
D: -
V: TRBV27
DNA: TGTGCCAGCAGTTTATCGGCCCCGTTTTATCAGCCCCAGCATTTT
CDR3: CASSLSAPFYQPQHF

size: many
J: TRBJ2-7
D: TRBD2
V: TRBV28
DNA: TGTGCCAGCAGTTTGTCCCCGGGACTAGCGTTACAGTACTTC
CDR3: CASSLSPGLALQYF

size: many
J: TRBJ2-1
D: -
V: TRBV25-1
DNA: TGTGCCAGCAGTGAATACACGGGTGGCGGCAATGAGCAGTTCTTC
CDR3: CASSEYTGGGNEQFF

size: many
J: TRBJ1-2
D: -
V: TRBV20-1
DNA: TGCAGTGCTAGGGGCTATGGCTACACCTTC
CDR3: CSARGYGYTF

size: many
J: TRBJ2-3
D: -
V: TRBV7-2
DNA: TGTGCCAGCAGCATCGGGACGCACTCAGATACGCAGTATTTT
CDR3: CASSIGTHSDTQYF

size: many
J: TRBJ2-5
D: TRBD2
V: TRBV4-1
DNA: TGCGCCAGCAGCCAAAAACTAGCGCGCCAAGAGACCCAGTACTTC
CDR3: CASSQKLARQETQYF

size: few
J: TRBJ1-2
D: -
V: TRBV7-9
DNA: TGTGCCAGCAGCTTAGGGGCAGGGGCCTATGGCTACACCTTC
CDR3: CASSLGAGAYGYTF

size: few
J: TRBJ2-1
D: TRBD2
V: TRBV10-3
DNA: TGTGCCATCAGTACCCGACTAGCGGGCACCTATAGCTCCTACAATGAGCAGTTCTTC
CDR3: CAISTRLAGTYSSYNEQFF

size: -
J: TRBJ2-2
D: -
V: TRBV4-2
DNA: TGTGCCAGGTGCTCCCGGGGCGGGATGACCGGGGAGCTGTTTTTT
CDR3: CARCSRGGMTGELFF

size: many
J: TRBJ2-1
D: TRBD2
V: TRBV10-1
DNA: TGCGCCAGCGGTAGTAGCGGGGGGGTGAACAATGAGCAGTTCTTC
CDR3: CASGSSGGVNNEQFF

size: many
J: TRBJ1-5
D: -
V: TRBV6-1
DNA: TGTGCCAGCAGTGAGGGGCCAAGCAATCAGCCCCAGCATTTT
CDR3: CASSEGPSNQPQHF

size: many
J: TRBJ1-5
D: -
V: TRBV10-3
DNA: TGTGCCATCAGTGAGTCGGGATCTGGTCAGCCCCAGCATTTT
CDR3: CAISESGSGQPQHF

size: many
J: TRBJ2-7
D: -
V: TRBV6-1
DNA: TGTGCCAGCAGTGAAACCCTGCGGCAGTACTTC
CDR3: CASSETLRQYF

size: few
J: TRBJ1-1
D: -
V: TRBV2
DNA: TGTGCCAGCAATGCAAATTTACGCACTGAAGCTTTCTTT
CDR3: CASNANLRTEAFF

size: many
J: TRBJ1-5
D: -
V: TRBV20-1
DNA: TGCAGTGCCAGTAGAGATCAGCCCCAGCATTTT
CDR3: CSASRDQPQHF

size: many
J: TRBJ2-7
D: TRBD2
V: TRBV5-1
DNA: TGCGCCAGCAGCCCCCTAGCGGGAGGGCCCGGCGAGCAGTACTTC
CDR3: CASSPLAGGPGEQYF

size: many
J: TRBJ2-2
D: TRBD2
V: TRBV28
DNA: TGTGCCAGCAGTTTGGGACTAGCGGGAGACACCGGGGAGCTGTTTTTT
CDR3: CASSLGLAGDTGELFF

size: many
J: TRBJ2-1
D: TRBD1
V: TRBV7-6
DNA: TGTGCCAGCAGCGTCCGGGACAGGGGTATTATTGAGCAGTTCTTC
CDR3: CASSVRDRGIIEQFF

size: many
J: TRBJ2-5
D: -
V: TRBV4-2
DNA: TGTGCCAGCAGCCCCGGCTTCCAAGAGACCCAGTACTTC
CDR3: CASSPGFQETQYF

size: many
J: TRBJ1-1
D: TRBD1
V: TRBV9
DNA: TGTGCCAGCAGCGCGTCATGGCTCGACAGGGAGGAAAACACTGAAGCTTTCTTT
CDR3: CASSASWLDREENTEAFF

size: many
J: TRBJ2-3
D: TRBD1
V: TRBV7-8
DNA: TGTGCCAGCAGCTCTGGGACAGGCCCTAGCACAGATACGCAGTATTTT
CDR3: CASSSGTGPSTDTQYF